This TCR beta chain was recovered during a study of CD8 T cells in Susac syndrome. Negative magnetic isolation gave CD8+ and CD4+ cells; FACS enriched CD8+ TEMRA. Random hexamers were used to reverse transcribe 0.5 to 1 ug of RNA. Coverage of TCR beta CDR3 amplification by immunoSEQ multiplex PCR extended to 54 Vbeta and 13 Jbeta. TCRdb analysed the immunoSEQ multiplex PCR reads with MiXCR anew, one entry per CDR3 protein. The table has 250,000 to 300,000 distinct CDR3 sequences, about 85% seen once. Germline values: CDR1 GTSNPN, CDR2 SVGIG (reference sequence). The CDR3 contains 15 residues. J gave up 0 bases and V 3 bases, and 6 bases lay outside the gene matches.

The V and J genes are TRBV30 and TRBJ2-7, with 9 nucleotides matching TRBD1. The specimen was CD8+ T cells from PBMCs. This sequence was found in a human donor with multiple sclerosis. This CDR3 is CAWRPGQGVSYEQYF. The CDR3 DNA reads as TGTGCCTGGAGGCCGGGACAGGGTGTCTCCTACGAGCAGTACTTC.